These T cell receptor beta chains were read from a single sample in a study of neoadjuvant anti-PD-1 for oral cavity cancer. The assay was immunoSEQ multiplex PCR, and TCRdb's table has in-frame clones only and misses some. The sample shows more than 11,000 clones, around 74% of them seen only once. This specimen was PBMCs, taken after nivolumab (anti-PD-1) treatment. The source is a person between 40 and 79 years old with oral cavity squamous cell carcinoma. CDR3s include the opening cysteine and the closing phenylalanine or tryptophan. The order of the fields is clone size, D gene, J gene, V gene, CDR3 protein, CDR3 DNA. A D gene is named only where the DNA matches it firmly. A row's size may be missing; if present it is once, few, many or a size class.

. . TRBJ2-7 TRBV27 CASIGGNSYEQYF TGTGCCAGCATAGGCGGGAACTCCTACGAGCAGTACTTC
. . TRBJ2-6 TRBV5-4 CASQRDTSSGANVLTF TGTGCCAGCCAGCGGGACACAAGCTCTGGGGCCAACGTCCTGACTTTC
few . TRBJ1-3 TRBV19 CASSGRDSGNTIYF TGTGCCAGCTCGGGACGGGACTCTGGAAACACCATATATTTT
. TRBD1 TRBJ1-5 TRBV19 CASSIDGQRGTGGNQPQHF TGTGCCAGTAGTATAGATGGTCAACGGGGGACAGGAGGCAATCAGCCCCAGCATTTT
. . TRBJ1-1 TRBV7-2 CASSLGGVLGTEAFF TGTGCCAGCAGCTTAGGGGGGGTCTTGGGCACTGAAGCTTTCTTT
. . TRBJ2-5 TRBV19 CASIPSGGETQYF TGTGCCAGTATCCCATCGGGTGGGGAGACCCAGTACTTC
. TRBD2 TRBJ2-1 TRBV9 CASSVDLGLAREQFF TGTGCCAGCAGCGTAGATTTGGGACTAGCGCGCGAGCAGTTCTTC
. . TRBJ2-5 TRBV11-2 CASRGSPAETQYF TGTGCCAGCAGAGGATCCCCCGCGGAGACCCAGTACTTC
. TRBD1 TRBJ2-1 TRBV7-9 CASSTLGQGLGEQFF TGTGCCAGCAGCACCCTGGGACAGGGCTTGGGTGAGCAGTTCTTC
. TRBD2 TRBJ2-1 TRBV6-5 CASSYSLTSGNNEQFF TGTGCCAGCAGTTACTCGTTGACTAGCGGTAACAATGAGCAGTTCTTC
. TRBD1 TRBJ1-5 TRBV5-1 CASSLTGTVNQPQHF TGCGCCAGCAGCTTGACCGGGACAGTCAATCAGCCCCAGCATTTT
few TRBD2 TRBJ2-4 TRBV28 CASSFQAGEGIQYF TGTGCCAGCAGTTTTCAGGCGGGAGAGGGCATTCAGTACTTC
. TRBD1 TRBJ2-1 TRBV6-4 CAIQDRGSYNEQFF TGTGCCATACAGGACAGGGGCTCCTACAATGAGCAGTTCTTC
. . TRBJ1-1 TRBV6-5 CASSYSGSGEAFF TGTGCCAGCAGTTACTCCGGGAGCGGAGAAGCTTTCTTT
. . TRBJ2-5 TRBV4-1 CASSSQNGYQETQYF TGCGCCAGCAGCTCCCAGAACGGGTACCAAGAGACCCAGTACTTC
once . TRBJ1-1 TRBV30 CAWMPGGYLSNTEAFF TGTGCCTGGATGCCCGGGGGCTACCTCTCGAACACTGAAGCTTTCTTT
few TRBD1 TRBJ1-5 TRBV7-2 CASSDRDRGQPQHF TGTGCCAGCAGCGACCGGGACAGGGGACAGCCCCAGCATTTT
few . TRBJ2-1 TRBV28 CASREGGDLNEQFF TGTGCCAGCAGGGAAGGAGGGGACCTAAATGAGCAGTTCTTC
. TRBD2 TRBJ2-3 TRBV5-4 CASLPPGLAGATDTQYF TGTGCCAGCCTCCCACCGGGGCTAGCGGGAGCCACAGATACGCAGTATTTT
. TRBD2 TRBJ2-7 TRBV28 CASSFLAGGPYEQYF TGTGCCAGCAGTTTCCTAGCGGGAGGGCCTTACGAGCAGTACTTC
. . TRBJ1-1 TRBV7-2 CASSFRQGYTEAFF TGTGCCAGCAGCTTCCGCCAGGGATACACTGAAGCTTTCTTT
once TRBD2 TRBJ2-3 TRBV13 CASSRSGRAGTDTQYF TGTGCCAGCAGCCGTAGCGGGAGGGCCGGTACAGATACGCAGTATTTT
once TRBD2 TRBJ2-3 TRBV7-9 CASSWTSGRPDTQYF TGTGCCAGCAGCTGGACTAGCGGGAGGCCAGATACGCAGTATTTT
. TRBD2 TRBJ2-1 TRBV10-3 CAINGGGKNEQFF TGTGCCATCAACGGGGGGGGAAAGAATGAGCAGTTCTTC
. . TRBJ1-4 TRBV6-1 CASKTGNEKLFF TGTGCCAGCAAAACAGGGAATGAAAAACTGTTTTTT